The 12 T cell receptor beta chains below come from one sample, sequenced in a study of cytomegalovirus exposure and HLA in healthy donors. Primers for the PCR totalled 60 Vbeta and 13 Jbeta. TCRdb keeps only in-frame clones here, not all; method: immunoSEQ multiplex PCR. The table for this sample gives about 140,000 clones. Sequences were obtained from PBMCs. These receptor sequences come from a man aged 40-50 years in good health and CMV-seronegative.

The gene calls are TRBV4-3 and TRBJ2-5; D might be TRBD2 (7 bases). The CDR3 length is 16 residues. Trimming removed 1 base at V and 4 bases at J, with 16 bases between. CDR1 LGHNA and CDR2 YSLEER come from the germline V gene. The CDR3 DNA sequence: TGCGCCAGCAGCCAAGCTTGGGGAGGGGGGGGAGAGACCCAGTACTTC. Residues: CASSQAWGGGGETQYF.

The CDR3 nucleotides read TGTGCCAGCAGCTTAGCAGGGGCCTATGGCTACACCTTC. Translation gives CASSLAGAYGYTF. J is TRBJ1-2 and V is TRBV7-9, with TRBD1 as a possible D gene (5 bases). Germline lookup yields CDR1 SEHNR and CDR2 FQNEAQ (reference sequence). The V end lost 0 bases, the J end lost 4 bases, and 6 bases lay between the germline ends. The CDR3 consists of 13 residues.

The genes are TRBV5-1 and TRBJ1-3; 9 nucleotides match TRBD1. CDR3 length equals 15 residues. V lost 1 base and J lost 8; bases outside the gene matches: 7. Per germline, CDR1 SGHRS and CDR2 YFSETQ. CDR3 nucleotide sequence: TGCGCCAGCAGCTTGACCGGGAGACAGGGGGACACCATATATTTT. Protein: CASSLTGRQGDTIYF.

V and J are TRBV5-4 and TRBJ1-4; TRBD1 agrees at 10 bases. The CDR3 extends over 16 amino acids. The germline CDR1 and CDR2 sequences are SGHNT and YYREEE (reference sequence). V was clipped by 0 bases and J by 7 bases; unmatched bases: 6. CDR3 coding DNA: TGTGCCAGCAGCTTGGGACAGGGGGCGCGGGCTGAAAAACTGTTTTTT. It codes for CASSLGQGARAEKLFF.

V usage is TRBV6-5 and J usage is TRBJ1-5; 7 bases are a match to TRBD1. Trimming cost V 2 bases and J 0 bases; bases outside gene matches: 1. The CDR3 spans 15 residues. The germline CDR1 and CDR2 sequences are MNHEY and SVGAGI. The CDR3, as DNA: TGTGCCAGCAGTTACAGGGGGCTTAGCAATCAGCCCCAGCATTTT. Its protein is CASSYRGLSNQPQHF.

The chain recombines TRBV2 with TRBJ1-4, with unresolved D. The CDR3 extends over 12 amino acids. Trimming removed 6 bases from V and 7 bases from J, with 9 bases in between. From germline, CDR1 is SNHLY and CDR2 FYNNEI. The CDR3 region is CASRDNGEKLFF. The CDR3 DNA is TGTGCCAGCAGAGACAACGGTGAAAAACTGTTTTTT.

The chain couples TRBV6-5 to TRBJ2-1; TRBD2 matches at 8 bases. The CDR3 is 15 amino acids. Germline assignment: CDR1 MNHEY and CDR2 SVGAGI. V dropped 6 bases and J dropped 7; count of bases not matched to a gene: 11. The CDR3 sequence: CASRADSGAGNEQFF. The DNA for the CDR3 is TGTGCCAGCAGGGCGGATAGCGGGGCTGGGAATGAGCAGTTCTTC.

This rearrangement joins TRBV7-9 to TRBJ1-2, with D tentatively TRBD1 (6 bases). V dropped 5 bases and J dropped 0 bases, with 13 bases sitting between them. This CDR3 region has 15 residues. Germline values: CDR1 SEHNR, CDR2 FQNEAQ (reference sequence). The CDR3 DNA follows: TGTGCCAGCAGCCCCTCAGGACAGCCTAACTATGGCTACACCTTC. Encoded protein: CASSPSGQPNYGYTF. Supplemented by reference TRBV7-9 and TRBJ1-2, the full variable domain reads DTGVSQNPRHKITKRGQNVTFRCDPISEHNRLYWYRQTLGQGPEFLTYFQNEAQLEKSRLLSDRFSAERPKGSFSTLEIQRTEQGDSAMYLCASSPSGQPNYGYTFGSGTRLTVV.

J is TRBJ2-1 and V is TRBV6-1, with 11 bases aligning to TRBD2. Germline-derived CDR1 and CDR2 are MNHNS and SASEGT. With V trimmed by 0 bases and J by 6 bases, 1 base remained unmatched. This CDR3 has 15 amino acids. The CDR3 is CASSEASGGANEQFF. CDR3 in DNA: TGTGCCAGCAGTGAAGCTAGCGGGGGGGCCAATGAGCAGTTCTTC.

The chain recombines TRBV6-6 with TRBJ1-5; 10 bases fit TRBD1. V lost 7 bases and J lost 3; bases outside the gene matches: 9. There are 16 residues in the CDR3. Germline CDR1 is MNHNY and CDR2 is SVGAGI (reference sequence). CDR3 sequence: CASTLGGTGDNQPQHF. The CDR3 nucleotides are TGTGCCAGCACCCTCGGAGGGACAGGGGACAATCAGCCCCAGCATTTT.

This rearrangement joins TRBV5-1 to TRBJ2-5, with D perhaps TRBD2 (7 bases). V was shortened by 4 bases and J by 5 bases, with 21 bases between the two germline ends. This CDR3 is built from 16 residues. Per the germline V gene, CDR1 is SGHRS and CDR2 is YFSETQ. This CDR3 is CASSGPRGGGPETQYF. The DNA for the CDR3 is TGCGCCAGCAGCGGACCCAGAGGGGGGGGCCCGGAGACCCAGTACTTC. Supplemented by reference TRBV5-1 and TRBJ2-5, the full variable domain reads KAGVTQTPRYLIKTRGQQVTLSCSPISGHRSVSWYQQTPGQGLQFLFEYFSETQRNKGNFPGRFSGRQFSNSRSEMNVSTLELGDSALYLCASSGPRGGGPETQYFGPGTRLLVL.

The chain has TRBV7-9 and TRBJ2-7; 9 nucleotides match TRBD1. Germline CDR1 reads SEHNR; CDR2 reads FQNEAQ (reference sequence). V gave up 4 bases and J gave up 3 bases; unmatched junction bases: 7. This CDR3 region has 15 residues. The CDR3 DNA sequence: TGTGCCAGCAGCTCGACGAGACAGGGGGGCTACGAGCAGTACTTC. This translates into CASSSTRQGGYEQYF.